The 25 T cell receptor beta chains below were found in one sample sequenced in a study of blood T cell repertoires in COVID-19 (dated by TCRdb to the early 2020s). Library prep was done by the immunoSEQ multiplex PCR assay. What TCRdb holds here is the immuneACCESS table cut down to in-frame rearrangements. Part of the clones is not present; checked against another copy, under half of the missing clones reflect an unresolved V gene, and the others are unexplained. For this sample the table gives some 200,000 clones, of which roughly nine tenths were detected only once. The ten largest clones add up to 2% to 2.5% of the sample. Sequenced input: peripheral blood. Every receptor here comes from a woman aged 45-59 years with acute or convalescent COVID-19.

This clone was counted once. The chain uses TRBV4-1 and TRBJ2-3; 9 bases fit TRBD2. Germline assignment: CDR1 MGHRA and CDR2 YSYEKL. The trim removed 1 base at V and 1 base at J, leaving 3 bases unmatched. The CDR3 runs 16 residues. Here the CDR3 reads CASSQVGGGGTDTQYF. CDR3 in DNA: TGCGCCAGCAGCCAAGTGGGCGGGGGGGGCACAGATACGCAGTATTTT.

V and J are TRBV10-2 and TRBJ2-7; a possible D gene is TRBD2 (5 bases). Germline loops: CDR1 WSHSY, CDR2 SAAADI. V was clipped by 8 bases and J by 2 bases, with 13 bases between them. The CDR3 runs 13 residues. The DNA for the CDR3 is TGCGCCAGCGAGGGCCTAGGAACCTACGAGCAGTACTTC. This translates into CASEGLGTYEQYF.

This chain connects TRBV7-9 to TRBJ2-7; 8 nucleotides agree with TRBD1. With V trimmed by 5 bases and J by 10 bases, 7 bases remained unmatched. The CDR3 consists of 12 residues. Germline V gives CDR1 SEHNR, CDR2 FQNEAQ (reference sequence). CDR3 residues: CASSPGQGHQYF. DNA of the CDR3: TGTGCCAGCAGCCCCGGACAGGGCCATCAGTACTTC.

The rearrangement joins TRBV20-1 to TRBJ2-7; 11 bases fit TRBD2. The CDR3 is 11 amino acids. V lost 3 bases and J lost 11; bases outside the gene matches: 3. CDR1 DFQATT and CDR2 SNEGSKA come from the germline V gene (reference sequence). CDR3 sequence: CSARELAGEYF. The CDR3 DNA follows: TGCAGTGCTAGGGAACTAGCGGGGGAGTACTTC.

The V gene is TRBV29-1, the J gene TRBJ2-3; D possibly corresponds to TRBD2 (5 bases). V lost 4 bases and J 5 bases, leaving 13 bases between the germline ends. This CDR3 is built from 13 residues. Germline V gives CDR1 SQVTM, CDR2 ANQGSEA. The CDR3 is CSVVEGGLDTQYF. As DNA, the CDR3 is TGCAGCGTTGTGGAAGGAGGCTTAGATACGCAGTATTTT.

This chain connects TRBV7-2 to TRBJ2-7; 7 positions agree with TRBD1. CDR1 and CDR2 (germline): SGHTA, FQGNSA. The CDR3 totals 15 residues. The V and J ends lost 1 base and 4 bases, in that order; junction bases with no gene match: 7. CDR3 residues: CASSLGQGIAYEQYF. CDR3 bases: TGTGCCAGCAGCTTAGGACAGGGAATAGCTTACGAGCAGTACTTC.

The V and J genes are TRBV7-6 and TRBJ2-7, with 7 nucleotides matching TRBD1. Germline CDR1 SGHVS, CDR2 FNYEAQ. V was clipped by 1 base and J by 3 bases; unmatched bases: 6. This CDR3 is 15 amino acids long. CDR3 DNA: TGTGCCAGCAGCTTAGGGACAGGTTTGGGCTACGAGCAGTACTTC. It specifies CASSLGTGLGYEQYF.

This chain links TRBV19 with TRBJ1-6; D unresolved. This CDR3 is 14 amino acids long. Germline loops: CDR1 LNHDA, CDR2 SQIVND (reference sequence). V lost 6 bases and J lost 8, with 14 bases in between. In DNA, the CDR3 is TGTGCCAGTAGCAACAGACTAATTGATTCACCCCTCCACTTT. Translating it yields CASSNRLIDSPLHF.

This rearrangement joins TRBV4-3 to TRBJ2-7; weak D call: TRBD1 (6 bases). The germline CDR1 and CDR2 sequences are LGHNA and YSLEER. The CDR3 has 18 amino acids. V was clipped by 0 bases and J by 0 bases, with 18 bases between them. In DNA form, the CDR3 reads TGCGCCAGCAGCCAAGAGGCGGTCCTGGGGGCCCTCTCCTACGAGCAGTACTTC. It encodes CASSQEAVLGALSYEQYF.

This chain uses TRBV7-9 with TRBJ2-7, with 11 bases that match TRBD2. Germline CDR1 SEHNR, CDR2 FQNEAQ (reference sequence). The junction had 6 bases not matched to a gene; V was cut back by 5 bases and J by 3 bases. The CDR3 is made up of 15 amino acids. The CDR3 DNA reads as TGTGCCAGCAGCGACGTACTAGCGGGGGACTACGAGCAGTACTTC. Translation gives CASSDVLAGDYEQYF. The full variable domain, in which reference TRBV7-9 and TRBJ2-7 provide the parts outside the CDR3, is DTGVSQNPRHKITKRGQNVTFRCDPISEHNRLYWYRQTLGQGPEFLTYFQNEAQLEKSRLLSDRFSAERPKGSFSTLEIQRTEQGDSAMYLCASSDVLAGDYEQYFGPGTRLTVT.

DNA of the CDR3: TGTGCCAGCAGCCAATGGGGGCTCAGTGAAAAACTGTTTTTT. Protein: CASSQWGLSEKLFF. The chain recombines TRBV3-1 (or the pseudogene TRBV3-2) with TRBJ1-4; tentative D call: TRBD1 (6 bases). CDR1 and CDR2 (germline): LGHDT, YNNKEL (reference sequence). Trimming took 2 bases from V and 7 from J, leaving 11 bases between them. The CDR3 extends over 14 amino acids.

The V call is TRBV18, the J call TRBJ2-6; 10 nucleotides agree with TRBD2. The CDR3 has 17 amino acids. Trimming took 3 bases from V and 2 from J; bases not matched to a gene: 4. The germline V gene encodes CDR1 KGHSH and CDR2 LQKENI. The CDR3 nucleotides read TGTGCCAGCTCACCCGCTAGCGGGAGTGCTGGGGCCAACGTCCTGACTTTC. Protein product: CASSPASGSAGANVLTF.

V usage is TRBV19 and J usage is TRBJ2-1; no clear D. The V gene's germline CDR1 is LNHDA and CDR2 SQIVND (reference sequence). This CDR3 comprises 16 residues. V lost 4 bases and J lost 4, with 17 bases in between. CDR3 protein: CASSRPTVGNYNEQFF. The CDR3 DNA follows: TGTGCCAGTAGTAGACCCACAGTAGGAAATTACAATGAGCAGTTCTTC.

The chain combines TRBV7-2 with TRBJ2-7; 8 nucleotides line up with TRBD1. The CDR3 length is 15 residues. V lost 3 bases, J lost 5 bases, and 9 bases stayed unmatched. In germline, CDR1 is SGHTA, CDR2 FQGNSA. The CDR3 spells CASSFMGQAGDEQYF. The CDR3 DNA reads TGTGCCAGCAGCTTCATGGGACAGGCCGGCGACGAGCAGTACTTC.

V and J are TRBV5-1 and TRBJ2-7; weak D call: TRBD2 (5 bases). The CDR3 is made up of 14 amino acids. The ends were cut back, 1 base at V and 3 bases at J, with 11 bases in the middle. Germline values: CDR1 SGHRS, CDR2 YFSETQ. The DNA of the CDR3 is TGCGCCAGCAGCTTGTGGGAGTTAGGCTACGAGCAGTACTTC. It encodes CASSLWELGYEQYF.

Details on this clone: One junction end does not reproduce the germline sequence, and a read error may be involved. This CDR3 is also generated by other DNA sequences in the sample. The CDR3 DNA follows: TGTGCCAGCAGTTTGTCTAGAGGATATACCACCGGGGAGCTATTTTTT. As protein: CASSLSRGYTTGELFF. This rearrangement joins TRBV28 to TRBJ2-2; D might be TRBD2 (5 bases). Germline CDR1 reads MDHEN; CDR2 reads SYDVKM. The CDR3 spans 16 residues.

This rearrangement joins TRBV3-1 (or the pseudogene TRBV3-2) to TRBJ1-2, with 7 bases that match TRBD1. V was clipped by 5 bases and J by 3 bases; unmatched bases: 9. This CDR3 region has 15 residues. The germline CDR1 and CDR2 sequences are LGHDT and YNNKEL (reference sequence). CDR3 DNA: TGTGCCAGCAGCTCCAAGCAGGGGGGACACTATGGCTACACCTTC. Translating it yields CASSSKQGGHYGYTF.

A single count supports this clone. CDR3 in DNA: TGTGCCAGCAGTGTAGGACTAGCGGACACAGATACGCAGTATTTT. Its protein product is CASSVGLADTDTQYF. V usage is TRBV6-4 and J usage is TRBJ2-3, with 10 bases matching TRBD2. The CDR3 consists of 15 residues. Germline-derived CDR1 and CDR2 are MRHNA and SNTAGT. The V and J ends lost 4 bases and 2 bases, in that order; junction bases with no gene match: 3.

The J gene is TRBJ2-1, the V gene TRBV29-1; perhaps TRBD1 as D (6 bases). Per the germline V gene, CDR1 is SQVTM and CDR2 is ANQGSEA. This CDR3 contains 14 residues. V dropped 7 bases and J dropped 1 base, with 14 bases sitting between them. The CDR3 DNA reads TGCAGCGCAGAGGACAGCCGATCCTACAATGAGCAGTTCTTC. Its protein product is CSAEDSRSYNEQFF.

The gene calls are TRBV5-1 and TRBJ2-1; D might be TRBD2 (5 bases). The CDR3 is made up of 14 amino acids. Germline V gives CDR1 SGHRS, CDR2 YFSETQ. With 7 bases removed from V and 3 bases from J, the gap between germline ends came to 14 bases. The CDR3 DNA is TGCGCCAGCGGGGAGACTCCAGGCTACAATGAGCAGTTCTTC. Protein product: CASGETPGYNEQFF.

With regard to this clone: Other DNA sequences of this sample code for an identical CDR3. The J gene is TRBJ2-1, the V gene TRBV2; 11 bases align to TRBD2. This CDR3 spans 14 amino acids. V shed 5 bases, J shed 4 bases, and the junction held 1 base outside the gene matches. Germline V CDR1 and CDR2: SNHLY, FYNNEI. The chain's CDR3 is CASSRTSGYNEQFF. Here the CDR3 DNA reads TGTGCCAGCAGTCGGACTAGCGGGTACAATGAGCAGTTCTTC.

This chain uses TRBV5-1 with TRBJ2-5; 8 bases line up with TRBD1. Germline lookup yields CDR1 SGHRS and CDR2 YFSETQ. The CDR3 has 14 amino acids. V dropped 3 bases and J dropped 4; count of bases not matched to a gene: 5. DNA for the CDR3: TGCGCCAGCAGCTCGCCCGGACAGGGAGAGACCCAGTACTTC. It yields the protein CASSSPGQGETQYF.

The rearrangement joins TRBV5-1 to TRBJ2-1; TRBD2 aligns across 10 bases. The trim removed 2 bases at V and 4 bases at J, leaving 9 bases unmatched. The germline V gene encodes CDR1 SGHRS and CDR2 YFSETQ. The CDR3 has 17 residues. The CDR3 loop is CASSLTTQTSGYNEQFF. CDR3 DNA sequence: TGCGCCAGCAGCTTAACAACACAGACTAGCGGGTACAATGAGCAGTTCTTC.

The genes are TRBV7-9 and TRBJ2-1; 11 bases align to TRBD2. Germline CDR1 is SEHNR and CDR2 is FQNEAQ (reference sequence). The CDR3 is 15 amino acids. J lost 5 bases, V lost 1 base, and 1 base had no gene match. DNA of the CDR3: TGTGCCAGCAGCTTAGTTAGCGGGAGGGACAATGAGCAGTTCTTC. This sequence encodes CASSLVSGRDNEQFF.

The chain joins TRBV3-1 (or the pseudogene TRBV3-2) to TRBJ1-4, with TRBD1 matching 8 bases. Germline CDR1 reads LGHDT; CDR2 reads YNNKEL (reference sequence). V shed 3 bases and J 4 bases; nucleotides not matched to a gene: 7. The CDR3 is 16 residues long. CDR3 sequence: CASSQILGQGNEKLFF. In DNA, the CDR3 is TGTGCCAGCAGCCAGATACTAGGACAGGGTAATGAAAAACTGTTTTTT.